This is a list of T cell receptor gamma chains from one sample in a study of Vδ1+ human thymocytes. TCRdb called clones anew from the multiplex PCR reads with CATT. This table holds about 36,000 gamma-chain clones, just over 20% found once. Sequencing input: Vdelta1+ gamma-delta thymocytes from the thymus. The receptors derive from a girl in the first two years of life who had congenital heart surgery. Each CDR3 is given with its conserved first and last residue. Each record gives: J gene, clone size, V gene, CDR3 DNA, CDR3 protein. Part of the rows lack a size; the others show once, few, many or a class for expanded clones.

TRGJ1/TRGJ2,few,TRGV9,TGTGCCTTGTGGGAGGTGCAGAGCGATGGGAAACTCTTT,CALWEVQSDGKLF
TRGJ1/TRGJ2,NA,TRGV9,TGTGCCTTGAACGGCGGGGGGAAGAAACTCTTT,CALNGGGKKLF
TRGJ1/TRGJ2,NA,TRGV8,TGTGCCACCTGGGTTGACCCTTATTATAAGAAACTCTTT,CATWVDPYYKKLF
TRGJP2,medium-sized,TRGV2,TGTGCCACCTGGGACGGGCGTGGTGATTGGATCAAGACGTTT,CATWDGRGDWIKTF
TRGJ1/TRGJ2,medium-sized,TRGV9,TGTGCCTTGTGGGAGGTGAGCTATAAGAAACTCTTT,CALWEVSYKKLF
TRGJ1/TRGJ2,NA,TRGV9,TGTGCCTTGTGGGAGGACCTGAAGAAACTCTTT,CALWEDLKKLF
TRGJP2,few,TRGV2,TGTGCCACCTGGGACGGGCCAGGTGATTGGATCAAGACGTTT,CATWDGPGDWIKTF
TRGJP1,NA,TRGV9,TGTGCCTTGTGGGAGGTGCACAGCACCACTGGTTGGTTCAAGATATTT,CALWEVHSTTGWFKIF
TRGJ1/TRGJ2,medium-sized,TRGV2,TGTGCCACCTGGGACGGGCTTAAGAAACTCTTT,CATWDGLKKLF
TRGJ1/TRGJ2,NA,TRGV9,TGTGCCTTGTGGGAGGTGAACCCTTTTGGGTATAAGAAACTCTTT,CALWEVNPFGYKKLF
TRGJ1/TRGJ2,NA,TRGV8,TGTGCCACCTGGGATTACTCTACTAATTATTATAAGAAACTCTTT,CATWDYSTNYYKKLF
TRGJP2,NA,TRGV2,TGTGCCACCTGGGATGGGCTTCGACGTTGGATCAAGACGTTT,CATWDGLRRWIKTF
TRGJ1/TRGJ2,NA,TRGV2,TGTGCCACCTGGGACGCTGACCTGAAACTCTTT,CATWDADLKLF
TRGJ1/TRGJ2,few,TRGV3,TGTGCCACCTGGGACTCCCGTAAGAAACTCTTT,CATWDSRKKLF
TRGJ1/TRGJ2,NA,TRGV2,TGTGCCACCTGGGACGTGTTAACGTATAAGAAACTCTTT,CATWDVLTYKKLF
TRGJP2,few,TRGV2,TGTGCCACCTGGGACGGGCCGGGCTGCGGGTTCAAGACGTTT,CATWDGPGCGFKTF
TRGJ1/TRGJ2,NA,TRGV2,TGTGCCACCTGGGACGGGCCTAGTCATTATAAGAAACTCTTT,CATWDGPSHYKKLF
TRGJP2,NA,TRGV9,TGTGCCTTGTGGGAGTTGATTCGCAGTAGTGATTGGATCAAGACGTTT,CALWELIRSSDWIKTF
TRGJ1/TRGJ2,few,TRGV5,TGTGCCACCTGGGACAGGCTTGGTAAGAAACTCTTT,CATWDRLGKKLF
TRGJ1/TRGJ2,few,TRGV4,TGTGCCACCTGGGATGGTACTAAGAAACTCTTT,CATWDGTKKLF
TRGJ1/TRGJ2,few,TRGV9,TGTGCCTTGTGGGAGGTGCAGAGTTATTATAAGAAACTCTTT,CALWEVQSYYKKLF
TRGJ1/TRGJ2,NA,TRGV4,TGTGCCACCTGGGATGAGCCGGGAAAGAAACTCTTT,CATWDEPGKKLF